Described below is a single T cell receptor beta chain sequence and its context. Its antigen is not identified. This sample is part of a study of CD8+CD57+ T cells in acquired aplastic anemia. Patients picked for sequencing had shown CD8+CD57+ cell expansion detected by flow cytometry. All participating patients were living with severe acquired aplastic anemia. This CDR3 spans 16 amino acids. Germline values: CDR1 SGHTA, CDR2 FQGNSA. J gave up 2 bases and V 5 bases, and 9 bases lay outside the gene matches. Genomic DNA, the template, was used for profiling of the TCR beta VDJ and CDR3. TCRdb independently ran MiXCR on the reads; one entry per CDR3 protein. The data contain about 160,000 distinct CDR3 sequences, approximately 51% of them singletons. Overall study results and limits: Patients shared some 30 CD8+ CDR3 sequences with controls.

The receptor was isolated from a human donor with aplastic anemia. This chain connects TRBV7-2 to TRBJ2-5, with 9 nucleotides matching TRBD2. The sequenced sample was sorted CD4+, CD8+, or CD8+CD57+ T cells (not recorded which) from PBMCs. The CDR3 region has the DNA TGTGCCAGCAGCCCTAGGGGGCTAGCGGGGCAAGAGACCCAGTACTTC. This gives the protein CASSPRGLAGQETQYF.